This TCR beta chain was sequenced in a study of blood T cell repertoires in COVID-19 (TCRdb year 2020). Turning to the overall study: Samples from collaborators originated in the United States, Italy and Spain and spanned both the acute and convalescent phases of COVID-19. The material from the prospective study consisted of cDNA or gDNA derived from T cells, B-cell-depleted T cells, or PBMCs. Deeply sampled blood TCRbeta repertoires from subjects exposed to, actively infected with, or recovered from COVID-19 were included in the dataset. A freely available public database, intended as a resource for researchers studying the immune response to SARS-CoV-2, is where the repertoires were released. Samples were obtained from the ongoing ImmuneRACE study (first 160 participants) and from 1,000 to 1,500 subjects provided by 6 global collaborators. Sample metadata almost always included a de-identified subject ID, COVID-19 status, age in years and sex. HLA class I and class II types, where available, came from metadata supplied by the sample provider rather than from assay-based typing.

About this clone: The target of this receptor is not known. No base-level quality is on record; no much larger clone is a single base apart.

The immunoSEQ Assay, a bias-controlled multiplex PCR, was used to amplify TCRbeta CDR3 regions from genomic DNA. The original pipeline was this. Nucleated cell counts per sample were estimated from amplification of reference gene primers within the assay. Sequence reads were collapsed and filtered to measure the absolute abundance of every unique TCRbeta CDR3 rearrangement. Productive Simpson clonality was computed per sample as the square root of Simpson's diversity index over productive rearrangements. The table was pulled from immuneACCESS by TCRdb, which kept in-frame rearrangements only. Such tables lose some clones; where checked, under half of the loss comes from unresolved V genes, and the rest has no known cause. For V, J and clone size, that table is used; D and trimming come from the DNA. The sample records roughly 140,000 clones, 65% to 90% of which are singletons. Approximately 3.5% of the sample is in the top ten clones.

The collaborating institutions used their own protocols to collect whole blood in K2EDTA tubes. For TCRbeta analysis, collaborator samples were shipped as frozen whole blood, as isolated PBMCs, or as DNA extracted from either sample type. General findings and caveats noted by the study authors: How much clinical and demographic metadata was included differed by source and by participant, and the metadata was provided uncurated.

The sequence came from a man in his 70s with acute or convalescent COVID-19. The sample consisted of peripheral blood.

The CDR3 is CASSLAGTPSTNEKLFF. Read as DNA, the sequence is TGCGCCAGCAGCTTGGCAGGGACACCATCAACTAATGAAAAACTGTTTTTT. The chain is assembled from TRBV5-1 and TRBJ1-4, with a weak D call of TRBD1 (6 bases match). V is pared back by 0 bases and J by 0 bases, with 12 bases lying between the germline termini. Taken from cysteine to phenylalanine, the CDR3 has 17 residues. Only the CDR3 DNA is retained, 51 bases long and in frame from the first base. The germline V gene sets CDR1 to SGHRS and CDR2 to YFSETQ.